The 18 T cell receptor beta chains below come from one sample, sequenced in a study of blood T cell repertoires in COVID-19. Profiling relied on immunoSEQ multiplex PCR, and the TCRdb table lists in-frame clones only, not all of them. The data hold more than 80,000 clones, with around 80% observed a single time. The sequencing input was peripheral blood. The receptors originated from a man aged 80 or over with COVID-19, enrolled during active disease.

The V and J genes are TRBV5-6 and TRBJ2-1, with a possible D match to TRBD2 (5 bases). Trimming removed 0 bases from V and 8 bases from J, with 12 bases in between. Germline CDR1 is SGHDT and CDR2 is YYEEEE. This CDR3 contains 14 residues. The CDR3 DNA sequence: TGTGCCAGCAGCTTGGACTGGGAGTACGATGAGCAGTTCTTC. Translation gives CASSLDWEYDEQFF.

This sequence joins TRBV28 and TRBJ2-1, with 11 bases aligning to TRBD2. Germline V gene sequence: CDR1 MDHEN, CDR2 SYDVKM. There are 15 residues in the CDR3. V dropped 6 bases and J dropped 4; count of bases not matched to a gene: 5. The CDR3 sequence: CASSPGTSGYNEQFF. DNA of the CDR3: TGTGCCAGCAGCCCAGGGACTAGCGGATACAATGAGCAGTTCTTC.

V usage is TRBV6-2 or TRBV6-3 and J usage is TRBJ2-3, with D possibly TRBD2 on 7 matching bases. The germline V gene encodes CDR1 MNHEY and CDR2 SVGEGT. Trimming left V 4 bases short and J 4 bases short, with 18 bases between. There are 16 residues in the CDR3. CDR3 residues: CASSSRRRGGADTQYF. The CDR3, as DNA: TGTGCCAGCAGTTCCAGACGCAGGGGAGGGGCAGATACGCAGTATTTT.

This rearrangement joins TRBV4-1 to TRBJ2-1; 8 positions match TRBD1. The CDR3 runs to 16 residues. Germline V gives CDR1 MGHRA, CDR2 YSYEKL. V lost 4 bases, J lost 0 bases, and 5 bases stayed unmatched. The CDR3 sequence is CASSPGQEISYNEQFF. The DNA for the CDR3 is TGCGCCAGCAGCCCGGGACAGGAGATCTCCTACAATGAGCAGTTCTTC.

The CDR3 here is CASSPGTSGYNEQFF. The CDR3 DNA reads TGTGCCAGCTCTCCCGGGACTAGCGGCTACAATGAGCAGTTCTTC. The genes are TRBV18 and TRBJ2-1, with 11 bases aligning to TRBD2. J lost 3 bases, V lost 6 bases, and 4 bases had no gene match. The CDR3 totals 15 residues. Germline CDR1 reads KGHSH; CDR2 reads LQKENI. The variable domain in full, with the rest retrieved from reference TRBV18 and TRBJ2-1, is NAGVMQNPRHLVRRRGQEARLRCSPMKGHSHVYWYRQLPEEGLKFMVYLQKENIIDESGMPKERFSAEFPKEGPSILRIQQVVRGDSAAYFCASSPGTSGYNEQFFGPGTRLTVL.

This sequence joins TRBV19 and TRBJ2-3; perhaps TRBD2 as D (6 bases). V gave up 3 bases and J gave up 4 bases, with 14 bases separating them. The germline V gene has CDR1 LNHDA and CDR2 SQIVND (reference sequence). The CDR3 length is 15 residues. The CDR3 DNA follows: TGTGCCAGTAGTATTGAGGCGGGACGAGCAGATACGCAGTATTTT. Translating gives CASSIEAGRADTQYF.

The chain combines TRBV6-4 with TRBJ2-1; the match to TRBD2 covers 7 bases. The CDR3 sequence is 15 residues long. Trimming removed 3 bases from V and 2 bases from J; junction bases left unmatched: 4. Germline V gene data show CDR1 as MRHNA and CDR2 as SNTAGT. The CDR3: CASSDSSGAYNEQFF. CDR3 DNA: TGTGCCAGCAGTGATTCTAGCGGAGCCTACAATGAGCAGTTCTTC.

This sequence joins TRBV5-1 and TRBJ2-7, with TRBD2 matching over 11 bases. V shed 3 bases, J shed 12 bases, and the junction held 14 bases outside the gene matches. Germline loops: CDR1 SGHRS, CDR2 YFSETQ. The CDR3 is 15 residues long. The CDR3, as DNA: TGCGCCAGCAGCTACGCCGGGACTAGCGGAGAAGTTGCGTACTTC. Amino acid sequence: CASSYAGTSGEVAYF.

The rearrangement joins TRBV6-5 to TRBJ1-2; 7 bases line up with TRBD1. V was clipped by 0 bases and J by 7 bases; unmatched bases: 8. CDR1 and CDR2 (germline): MNHEY, SVGAGI. The CDR3 is made up of 15 amino acids. This CDR3 is CASSYSGGPVVGYTF. As DNA, the CDR3 is TGTGCCAGCAGTTACTCAGGGGGCCCGGTTGTTGGCTACACCTTC.

This clone showed up just a few times. The chain uses TRBV29-1 and TRBJ2-3, with TRBD1 identical over 9 bases. After removal of 3 bases from V and 5 bases from J, the junction contained 12 bases not matched to a gene. The CDR3 is made up of 16 amino acids. The germline gives CDR1 SQVTM, CDR2 ANQGSEA. DNA of the CDR3: TGCAGCGTTGATGACCCCGGACAGGGGAAGGTAGATACGCAGTATTTT. Its protein is CSVDDPGQGKVDTQYF.

This chain uses TRBV3-1 (or the pseudogene TRBV3-2) with TRBJ2-5, with TRBD1 matching 9 bases. Germline values: CDR1 LGHDT, CDR2 YNNKEL (reference sequence). The CDR3 covers 15 residues. Losses at the gene ends were 3 bases for V and 4 bases for J; bases not matched to a gene: 6. CDR3 sequence: CASSHVGTGLETQYF. In DNA form, the CDR3 reads TGTGCCAGCAGCCATGTCGGGACAGGGTTAGAGACCCAGTACTTC.

This rearrangement joins TRBV11-1 to TRBJ2-7, with D tentatively TRBD1 (6 bases). V lost 8 bases to trimming and J lost 3 bases, with 14 bases between them. CDR3 length equals 13 residues. The germline V gene encodes CDR1 SGHAT and CDR2 FQDESV (reference sequence). The CDR3 DNA reads TGTGCCAGCTCAAGGGACACTGGCTACGAGCAGTACTTC. Translating it yields CASSRDTGYEQYF.

This chain connects TRBV29-1 to TRBJ1-5, with D unclear. Between the trimmed V and J ends, which lost 6 bases and 5 bases, there was a span of 17 bases. CDR1 SQVTM and CDR2 ANQGSEA come from the germline V gene. The CDR3 covers 14 residues. The DNA for the CDR3 is TGCAGCGTGGGAGGACTCCAAGGAGATCAGCCCCAGCATTTT. Its protein is CSVGGLQGDQPQHF.

V is TRBV6-5 and J is TRBJ2-7, with unresolved D. CDR3 length: 15 residues. The germline V gene has CDR1 MNHEY and CDR2 SVGAGI. Trimming cost V 0 bases and J 0 bases, with 9 bases left between them. CDR3 amino acids: CASSYSNSASYEQYF. CDR3 DNA: TGTGCCAGCAGTTACTCGAACTCCGCCTCCTACGAGCAGTACTTC.

The J gene is TRBJ1-6, the V gene TRBV11-1; the match to TRBD1 covers 9 bases. V lost 3 bases, J lost 9 bases, and 3 bases stayed unmatched. This CDR3 is built from 14 residues. The germline CDR1 and CDR2 sequences are SGHAT and FQDESV (reference sequence). The CDR3 spells CASSFVQGASPLHF. The CDR3 bases are TGTGCCAGCAGCTTTGTACAGGGGGCTTCACCCCTCCACTTT. Full variable domain (outside the CDR3, taken from reference TRBV11-1 and TRBJ1-6): EAEVAQSPRYKITEKSQAVAFWCDPISGHATLYWYRQILGQGPELLVQFQDESVVDDSQLPKDRFSAERLKGVDSTLKIQPAELGDSAMYLCASSFVQGASPLHFGNGTRLTVT.

This clone turned up a few times. The rearrangement uses TRBV11-1 and TRBJ1-6; tentative D call: TRBD1 (5 bases). Germline CDR1 reads SGHAT; CDR2 reads FQDESV (reference sequence). The CDR3 is 12 amino acids. V was clipped by 5 bases and J by 9 bases, with 8 bases between them. The CDR3 DNA follows: TGTGCCAGCAGCCACGGGGGTTCACCCCTCCACTTT. Protein: CASSHGGSPLHF.

J is TRBJ1-1 and V is TRBV28; 7 bases align to TRBD1. Germline V gene sequence: CDR1 MDHEN, CDR2 SYDVKM. The CDR3 sequence is 14 residues long. V gave up 5 bases and J gave up 0 bases; unmatched junction bases: 3. CDR3 DNA: TGTGCCAGCAGTATGGGACAGATGAACACTGAAGCTTTCTTT. It translates to CASSMGQMNTEAFF.

V and J are TRBV11-2 and TRBJ1-1, with TRBD1 as a possible D gene (5 bases). V lost 4 bases and J lost 5, with 14 bases in between. The CDR3 is 14 amino acids. Per germline, CDR1 SGHAT and CDR2 FQNNGV. The CDR3 reads CASSSLRGWTEAFF. The CDR3 DNA is TGTGCCAGCAGCTCCCTTAGGGGTTGGACTGAAGCTTTCTTT.